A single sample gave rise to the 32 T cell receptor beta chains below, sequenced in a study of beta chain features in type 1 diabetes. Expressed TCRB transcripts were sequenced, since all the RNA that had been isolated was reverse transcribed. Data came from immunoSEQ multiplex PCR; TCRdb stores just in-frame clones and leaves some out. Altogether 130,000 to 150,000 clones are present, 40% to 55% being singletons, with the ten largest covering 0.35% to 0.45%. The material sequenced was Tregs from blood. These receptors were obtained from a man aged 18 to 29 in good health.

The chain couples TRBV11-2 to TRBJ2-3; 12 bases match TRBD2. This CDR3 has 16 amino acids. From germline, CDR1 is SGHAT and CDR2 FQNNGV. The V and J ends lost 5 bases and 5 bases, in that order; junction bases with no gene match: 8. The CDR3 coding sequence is TGTGCCAGCAGCCCCACTCGGGGACTAGCGGGAGATACGCAGTATTTT. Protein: CASSPTRGLAGDTQYF.

The CDR3: CASRGTAGNQPQHF. The CDR3 region has the DNA TGTGCCAGCAGGGGGACAGCAGGCAATCAGCCCCAGCATTTT. The chain carries TRBV6-5 and TRBJ1-5; TRBD1 matches 7 bases. The CDR3 contains 14 residues. CDR1 MNHEY and CDR2 SVGAGI come from the germline V gene. V lost 6 bases and J lost 2; bases outside the gene matches: 4.

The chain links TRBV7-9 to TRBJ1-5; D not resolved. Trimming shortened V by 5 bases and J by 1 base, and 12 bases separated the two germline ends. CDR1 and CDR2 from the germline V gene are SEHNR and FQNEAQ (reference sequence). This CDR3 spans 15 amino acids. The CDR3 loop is CASSQTGSSNQPQHF. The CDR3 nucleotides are TGTGCCAGCAGCCAAACTGGGAGCAGCAATCAGCCCCAGCATTTT.

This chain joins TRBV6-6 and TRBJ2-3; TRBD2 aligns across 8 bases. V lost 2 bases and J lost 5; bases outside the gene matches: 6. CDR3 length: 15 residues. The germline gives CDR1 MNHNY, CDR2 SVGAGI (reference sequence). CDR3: CASSYGAGAGDTQYF. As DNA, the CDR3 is TGTGCCAGCAGTTACGGAGCGGGAGCGGGAGATACGCAGTATTTT.

In nucleotides, the CDR3 is TGTGCCAGCAGCAGTCTGGGACAGGGGGAACTCTACGAGCAGTACTTC. Its protein product is CASSSLGQGELYEQYF. This chain connects TRBV7-9 to TRBJ2-7, with 11 positions matching TRBD1. The CDR3 loop spans 16 amino acids. Germline V CDR1 and CDR2: SEHNR, FQNEAQ (reference sequence). The V gene end was trimmed by 5 bases and the J gene end by 3 bases; junction bases not matched to a gene: 9.

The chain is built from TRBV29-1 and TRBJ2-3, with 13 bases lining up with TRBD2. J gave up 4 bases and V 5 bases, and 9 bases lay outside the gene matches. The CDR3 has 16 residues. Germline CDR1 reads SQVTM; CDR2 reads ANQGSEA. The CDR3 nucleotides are TGCAGCGTTAACCACAGGACTAGCGGGAGCCCAGATACGCAGTATTTT. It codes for CSVNHRTSGSPDTQYF.

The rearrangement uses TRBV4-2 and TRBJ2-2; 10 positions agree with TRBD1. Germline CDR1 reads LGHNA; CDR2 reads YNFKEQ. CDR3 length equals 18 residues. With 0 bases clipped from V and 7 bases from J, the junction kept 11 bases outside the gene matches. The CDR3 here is CASSQDPTGGPYVGELFF. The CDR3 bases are TGTGCCAGCAGCCAAGACCCGACAGGGGGCCCATACGTCGGGGAGCTGTTTTTT.

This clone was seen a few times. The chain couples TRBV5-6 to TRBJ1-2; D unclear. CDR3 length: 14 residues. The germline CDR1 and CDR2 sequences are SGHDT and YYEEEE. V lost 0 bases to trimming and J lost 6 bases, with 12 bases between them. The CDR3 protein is CASSLVTGVNGYTF. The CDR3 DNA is TGTGCCAGCAGCTTGGTTACGGGAGTGAATGGCTACACCTTC.

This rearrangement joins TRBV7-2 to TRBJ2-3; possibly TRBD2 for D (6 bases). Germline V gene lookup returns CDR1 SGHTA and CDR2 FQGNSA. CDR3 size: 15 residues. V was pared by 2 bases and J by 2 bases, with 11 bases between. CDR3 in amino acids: CASSLPGLLTDTQYF. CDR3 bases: TGTGCCAGCAGCTTACCGGGACTCCTCACAGATACGCAGTATTTT.

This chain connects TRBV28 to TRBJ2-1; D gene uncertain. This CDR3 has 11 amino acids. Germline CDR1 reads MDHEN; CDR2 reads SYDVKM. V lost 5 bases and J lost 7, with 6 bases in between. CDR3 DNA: TGTGCCAGCAGTCGTATGAATGAGCAGTTCTTC. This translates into CASSRMNEQFF.

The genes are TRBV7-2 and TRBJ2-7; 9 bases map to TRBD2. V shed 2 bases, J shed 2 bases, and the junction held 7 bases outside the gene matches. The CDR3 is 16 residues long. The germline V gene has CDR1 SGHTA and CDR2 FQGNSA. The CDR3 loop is CASSLISSGRPYEQYF. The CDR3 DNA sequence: TGTGCCAGCAGCTTAATATCCAGCGGGAGGCCCTACGAGCAGTACTTC. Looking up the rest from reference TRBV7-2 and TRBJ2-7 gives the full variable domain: GAGVSQSPSNKVTEKGKDVELRCDPISGHTALYWYRQSLGQGLEFLIYFQGNSAPDKSGLPSDRFSAERTGGSVSTLTIQRTQQEDSAVYLCASSLISSGRPYEQYFGPGTRLTVT.

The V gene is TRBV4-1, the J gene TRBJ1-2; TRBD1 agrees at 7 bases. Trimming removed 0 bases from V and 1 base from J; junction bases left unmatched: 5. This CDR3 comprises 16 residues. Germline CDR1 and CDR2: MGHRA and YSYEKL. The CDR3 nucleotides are TGCGCCAGCAGCCAAGATTTGGGGACAGTTAACTATGGCTACACCTTC. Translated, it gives CASSQDLGTVNYGYTF.

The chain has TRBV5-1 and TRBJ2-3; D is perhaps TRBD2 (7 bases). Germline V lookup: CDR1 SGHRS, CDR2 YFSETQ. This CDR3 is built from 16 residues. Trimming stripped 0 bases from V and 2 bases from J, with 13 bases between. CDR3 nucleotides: TGCGCCAGCAGCTTGGAAGGGGGGGCCTCCACAGATACGCAGTATTTT. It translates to CASSLEGGASTDTQYF.

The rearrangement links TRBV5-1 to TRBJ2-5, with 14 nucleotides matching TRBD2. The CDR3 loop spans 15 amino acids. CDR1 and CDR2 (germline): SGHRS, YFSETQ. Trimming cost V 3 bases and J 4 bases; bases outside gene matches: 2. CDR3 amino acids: CASSWGLAGVETQYF. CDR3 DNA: TGCGCCAGCAGCTGGGGACTAGCGGGAGTAGAGACCCAGTACTTC.

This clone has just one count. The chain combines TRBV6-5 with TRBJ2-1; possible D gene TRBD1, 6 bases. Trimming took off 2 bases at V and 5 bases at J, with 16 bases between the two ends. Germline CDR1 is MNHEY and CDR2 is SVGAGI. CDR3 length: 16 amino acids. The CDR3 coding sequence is TGTGCCAGCAGTTACCATGGCAGGGGACCTCACAATGAGCAGTTCTTC. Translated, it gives CASSYHGRGPHNEQFF.

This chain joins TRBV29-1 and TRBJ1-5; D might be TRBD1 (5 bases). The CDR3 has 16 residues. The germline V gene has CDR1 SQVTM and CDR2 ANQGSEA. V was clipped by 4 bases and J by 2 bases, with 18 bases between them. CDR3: CSVGRGVGVGNQPQHF. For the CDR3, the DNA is TGCAGCGTTGGAAGGGGCGTTGGAGTTGGCAATCAGCCCCAGCATTTT.

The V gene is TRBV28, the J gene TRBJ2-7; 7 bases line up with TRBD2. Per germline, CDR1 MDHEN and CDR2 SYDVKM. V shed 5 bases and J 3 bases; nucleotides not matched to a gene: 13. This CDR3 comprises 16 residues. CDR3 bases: TGTGCCAGCAGTACCACCGCTTTAGCGGGCAACTACGAGCAGTACTTC. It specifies CASSTTALAGNYEQYF.

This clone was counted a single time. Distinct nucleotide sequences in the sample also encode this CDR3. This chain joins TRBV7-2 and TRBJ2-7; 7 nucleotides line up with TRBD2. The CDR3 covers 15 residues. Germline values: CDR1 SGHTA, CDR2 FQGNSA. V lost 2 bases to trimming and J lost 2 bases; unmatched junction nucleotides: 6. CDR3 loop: CASSLSGGGAYEQYF. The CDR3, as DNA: TGTGCCAGCAGCTTATCGGGCGGGGGAGCCTACGAGCAGTACTTC.

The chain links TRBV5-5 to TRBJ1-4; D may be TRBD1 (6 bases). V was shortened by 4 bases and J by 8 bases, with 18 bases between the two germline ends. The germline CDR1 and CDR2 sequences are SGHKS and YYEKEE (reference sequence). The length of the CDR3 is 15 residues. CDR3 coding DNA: TGTGCCAGCAGCACAGTCAGGGGCTCGGGGGAAAAACTGTTTTTT. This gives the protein CASSTVRGSGEKLFF.

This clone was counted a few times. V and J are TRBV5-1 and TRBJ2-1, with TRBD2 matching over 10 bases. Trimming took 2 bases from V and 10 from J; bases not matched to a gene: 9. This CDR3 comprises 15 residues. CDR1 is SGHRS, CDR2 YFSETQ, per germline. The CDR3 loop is CASSFSLAGGWEQFF. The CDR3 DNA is TGCGCCAGCAGCTTTTCTTTAGCGGGAGGCTGGGAGCAGTTCTTC. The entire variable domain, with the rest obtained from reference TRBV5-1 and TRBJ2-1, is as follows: KAGVTQTPRYLIKTRGQQVTLSCSPISGHRSVSWYQQTPGQGLQFLFEYFSETQRNKGNFPGRFSGRQFSNSRSEMNVSTLELGDSALYLCASSFSLAGGWEQFFGPGTRLTVL.

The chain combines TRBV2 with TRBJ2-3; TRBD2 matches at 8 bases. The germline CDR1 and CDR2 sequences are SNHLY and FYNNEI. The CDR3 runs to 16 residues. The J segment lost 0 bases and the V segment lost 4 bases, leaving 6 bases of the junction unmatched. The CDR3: CASSGPRGVSTDTQYF. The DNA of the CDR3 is TGTGCCAGCAGTGGACCGCGGGGGGTTAGCACAGATACGCAGTATTTT.

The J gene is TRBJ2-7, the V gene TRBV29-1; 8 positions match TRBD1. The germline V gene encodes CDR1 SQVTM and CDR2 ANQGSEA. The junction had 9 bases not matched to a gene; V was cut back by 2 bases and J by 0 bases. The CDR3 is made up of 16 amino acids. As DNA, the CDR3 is TGCAGCGTTGAACCCAAACAGGGGGTGGTCTCCTACGAGCAGTACTTC. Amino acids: CSVEPKQGVVSYEQYF.

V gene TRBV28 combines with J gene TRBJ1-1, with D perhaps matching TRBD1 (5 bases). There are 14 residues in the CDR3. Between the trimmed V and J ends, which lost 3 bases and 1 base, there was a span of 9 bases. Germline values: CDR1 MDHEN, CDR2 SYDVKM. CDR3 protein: CASSLLQENTEAFF. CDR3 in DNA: TGTGCCAGCAGTTTGTTACAGGAGAACACTGAAGCTTTCTTT.

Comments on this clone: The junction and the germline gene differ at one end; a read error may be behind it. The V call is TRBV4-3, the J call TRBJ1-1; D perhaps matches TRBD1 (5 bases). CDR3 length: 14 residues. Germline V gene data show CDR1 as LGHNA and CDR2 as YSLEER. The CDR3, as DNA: TGCGTCAGCAGCCAAGTCGGTCAGGGCACTGAAGCTTTCTTT. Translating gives CVSSQVGQGTEAFF.

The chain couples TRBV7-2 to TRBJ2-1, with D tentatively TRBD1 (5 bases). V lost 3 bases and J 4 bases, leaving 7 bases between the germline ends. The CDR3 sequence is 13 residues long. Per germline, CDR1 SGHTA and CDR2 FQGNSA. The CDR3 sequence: CASSFTGYNEQFF. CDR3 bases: TGTGCCAGCAGCTTTACAGGTTACAATGAGCAGTTCTTC.

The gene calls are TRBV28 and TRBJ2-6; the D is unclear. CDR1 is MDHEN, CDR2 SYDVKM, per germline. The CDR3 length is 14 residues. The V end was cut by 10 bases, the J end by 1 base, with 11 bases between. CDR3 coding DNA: TGTGCCATAAAGGCAGGTTCTGGGGCCAACGTCCTGACTTTC. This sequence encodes CAIKAGSGANVLTF.

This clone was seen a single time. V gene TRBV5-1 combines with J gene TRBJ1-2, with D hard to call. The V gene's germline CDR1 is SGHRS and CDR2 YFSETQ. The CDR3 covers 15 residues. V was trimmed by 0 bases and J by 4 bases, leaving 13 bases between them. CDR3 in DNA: TGCGCCAGCAGCTTGGTCGGGGAAGGAAGCTATGGCTACACCTTC. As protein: CASSLVGEGSYGYTF.

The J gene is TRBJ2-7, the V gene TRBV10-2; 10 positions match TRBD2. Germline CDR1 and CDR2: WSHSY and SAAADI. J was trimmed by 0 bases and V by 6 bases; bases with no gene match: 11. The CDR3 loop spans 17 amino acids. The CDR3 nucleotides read TGCGCCAGCAGCCGGTCCACTGGACTAGCGGCCTCCTACGAGCAGTACTTC. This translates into CASSRSTGLAASYEQYF.

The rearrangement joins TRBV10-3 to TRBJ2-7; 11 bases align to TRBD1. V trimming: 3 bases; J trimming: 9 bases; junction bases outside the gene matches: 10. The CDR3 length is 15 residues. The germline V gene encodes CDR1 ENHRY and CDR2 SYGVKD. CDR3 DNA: TGTGCCATCAGTGATTCGGACAGGGGGCGCTGGGGGCAGTACTTC. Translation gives CAISDSDRGRWGQYF.

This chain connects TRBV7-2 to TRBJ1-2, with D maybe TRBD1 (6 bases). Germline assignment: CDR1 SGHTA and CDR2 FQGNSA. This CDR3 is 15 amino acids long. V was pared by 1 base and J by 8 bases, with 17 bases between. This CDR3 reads CASSLVRGRGGGYTF. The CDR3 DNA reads TGTGCCAGCAGCTTAGTTCGGGGCAGGGGTGGCGGCTACACCTTC.

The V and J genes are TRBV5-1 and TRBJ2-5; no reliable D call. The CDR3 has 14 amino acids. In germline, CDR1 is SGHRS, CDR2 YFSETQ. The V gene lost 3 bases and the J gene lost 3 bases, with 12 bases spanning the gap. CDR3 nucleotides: TGCGCCAGCAGCTCACCCTCCACAAAAGAGACCCAGTACTTC. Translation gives CASSSPSTKETQYF.

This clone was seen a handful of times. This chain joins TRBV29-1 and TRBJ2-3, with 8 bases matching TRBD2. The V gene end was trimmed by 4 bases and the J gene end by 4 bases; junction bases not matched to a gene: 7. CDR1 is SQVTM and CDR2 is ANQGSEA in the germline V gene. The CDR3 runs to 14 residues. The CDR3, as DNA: TGCAGCGTTGGCAGCGGGAGCCCATCAGATACGCAGTATTTT. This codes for CSVGSGSPSDTQYF.